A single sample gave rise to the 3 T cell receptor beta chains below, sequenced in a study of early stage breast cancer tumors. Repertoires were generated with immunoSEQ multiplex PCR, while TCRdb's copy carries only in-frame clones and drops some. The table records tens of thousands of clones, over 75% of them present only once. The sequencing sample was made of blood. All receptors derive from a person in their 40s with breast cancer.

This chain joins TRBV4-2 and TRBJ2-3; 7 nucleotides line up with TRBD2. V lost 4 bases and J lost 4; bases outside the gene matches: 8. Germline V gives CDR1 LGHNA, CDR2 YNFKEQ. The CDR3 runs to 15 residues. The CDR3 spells CASSPRLASADTQYF. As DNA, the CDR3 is TGTGCCAGCAGCCCCCGACTAGCTAGCGCAGATACGCAGTATTTT.

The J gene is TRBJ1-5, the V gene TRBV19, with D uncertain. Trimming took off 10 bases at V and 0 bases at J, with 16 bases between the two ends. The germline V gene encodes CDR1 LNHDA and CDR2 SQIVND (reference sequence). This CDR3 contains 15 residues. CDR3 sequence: CATHGPVNSNQPQHF. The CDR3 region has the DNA TGTGCCACCCACGGGCCCGTTAATAGCAATCAGCCCCAGCATTTT. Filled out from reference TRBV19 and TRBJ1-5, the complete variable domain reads DGGITQSPKYLFRKEGQNVTLSCEQNLNHDAMYWYRQDPGQGLRLIYYSQIVNDFQKGDIAEGYSVSREKKESFPLTVTSAQKNPTAFYLCATHGPVNSNQPQHFGDGTRLSIL.

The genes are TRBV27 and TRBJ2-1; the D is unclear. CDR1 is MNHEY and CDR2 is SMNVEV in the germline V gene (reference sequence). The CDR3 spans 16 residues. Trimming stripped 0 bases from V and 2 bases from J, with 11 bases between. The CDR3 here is CASSLSFGEAYNEQFF. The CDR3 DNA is TGTGCCAGCAGTTTATCTTTCGGCGAAGCCTACAATGAGCAGTTCTTC.